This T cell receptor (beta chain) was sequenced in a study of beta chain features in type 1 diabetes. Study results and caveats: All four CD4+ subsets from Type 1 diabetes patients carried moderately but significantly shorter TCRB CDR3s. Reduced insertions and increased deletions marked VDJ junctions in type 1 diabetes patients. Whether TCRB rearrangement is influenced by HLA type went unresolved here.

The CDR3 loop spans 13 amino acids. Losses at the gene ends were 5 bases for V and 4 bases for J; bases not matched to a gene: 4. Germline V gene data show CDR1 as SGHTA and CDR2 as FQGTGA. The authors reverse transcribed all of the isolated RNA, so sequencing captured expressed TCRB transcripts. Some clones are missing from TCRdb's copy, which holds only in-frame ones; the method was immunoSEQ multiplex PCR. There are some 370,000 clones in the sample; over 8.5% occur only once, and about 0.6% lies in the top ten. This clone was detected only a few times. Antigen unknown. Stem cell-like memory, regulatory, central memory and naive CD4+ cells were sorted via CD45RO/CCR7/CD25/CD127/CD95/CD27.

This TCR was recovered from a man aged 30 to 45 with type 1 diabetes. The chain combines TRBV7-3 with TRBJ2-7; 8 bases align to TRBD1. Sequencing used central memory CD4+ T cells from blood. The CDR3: CASSPRQGYEQYF. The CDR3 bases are TGTGCCAGCAGCCCCAGACAGGGGTACGAGCAGTACTTC.